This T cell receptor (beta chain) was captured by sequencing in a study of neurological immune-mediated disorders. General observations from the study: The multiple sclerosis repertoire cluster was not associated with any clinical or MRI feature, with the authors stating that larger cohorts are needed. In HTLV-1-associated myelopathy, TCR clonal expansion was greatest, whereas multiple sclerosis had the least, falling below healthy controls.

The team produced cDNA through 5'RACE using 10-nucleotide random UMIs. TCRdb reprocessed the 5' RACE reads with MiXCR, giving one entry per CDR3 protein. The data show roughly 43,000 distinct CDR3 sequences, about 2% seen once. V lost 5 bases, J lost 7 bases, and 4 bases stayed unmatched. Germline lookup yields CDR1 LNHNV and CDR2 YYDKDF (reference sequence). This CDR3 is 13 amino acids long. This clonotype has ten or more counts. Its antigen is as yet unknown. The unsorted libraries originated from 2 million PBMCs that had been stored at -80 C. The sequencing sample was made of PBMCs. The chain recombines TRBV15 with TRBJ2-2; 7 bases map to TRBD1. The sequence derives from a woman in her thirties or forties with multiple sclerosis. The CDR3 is CATSVQGSGELFF. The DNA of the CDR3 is TGTGCCACCAGCGTACAGGGGAGCGGGGAGCTGTTTTTT.